The T cell receptor beta chain under discussion was sequenced for a study of blood T cells in healthy people across ages (dated by TCRdb to between 2014 and 2017). Study-level background: In model experiments, roughly one uniquely barcoded TCR beta cDNA molecule per two T cells was captured by template switching. The study measured age-related changes in TCR beta repertoire diversity using deep sequencing normalized with unique cDNA molecular identifiers. Donors were grouped into four age groups: young (average 16 years), middle-aged (roughly 37), aged (approximately 67) and long-lived (around 82). To avoid experimental bias, donors of different ages were randomly spread across the sequencing lanes. Two additional independent replicas of 1 million unique cDNA reads from the same blood draw were analyzed for two donors (one aged 18 to 30 and one aged 80 or older).

The library was prepared using 5' RACE. Sequenced on an Illumina HiSeq 2500. The second PCR ran for roughly 7 to 11 cycles and used a J-beta primer mix along with a sample-barcoded 5' primer. Each TCR beta cDNA molecule received a unique molecular identifier from a template-switch 5' adaptor carrying 12 random nucleotides. Each sample yielded at least 2.5 million CDR3-containing paired-end reads. First-strand cDNA synthesis was performed from all RNA using the Mint cDNA synthesis kit, with priming by a TRBC-specific oligonucleotide. After uracil-DNA glycosylase treatment, a first 18-cycle PCR used universal primers M1SS and BC2_uni_R on all cDNA. As for the original processing: Normalization of each sample was performed by random selection of 1 million high-quality reads, each carrying a distinct molecular identifier. Reads sharing molecular identifiers were discarded rather than binned into consensus sequences. MiTCR, set to a Q25 quality threshold and the strictest error-elimination algorithm, was used for CDR3 identification, clonotype clustering and error correction. A nonparametric unseen species model with Euler transformation was used to estimate a lower bound on total TCR beta diversity. TCRdb reran the public reads through fastp at Q25 and MiXCR, keeping productive beta chains. Rows are unified per CDR3 protein, each entry keeping the most common DNA and genes. V and J calls and clone size were set by TCRdb, not the authors. Present in this sample are some 1.1 million distinct CDR3 sequences, more than 30% of which were seen just once. The ten largest clones add up to roughly 13% of the sample.

The CDR3 runs 14 amino acids, cysteine and phenylalanine included. Only CDR3 DNA remains: 42 bases, in frame from the first base. Reading the germline V gene gives CDR1 SGHAT and CDR2 FQNNGV. The junction carries 11 bases between V and J, which are trimmed by 5 bases and 6 bases respectively. On the study overall, not on this receptor specifically: Compared with the aged group, the long-lived group had more naive CD4+ T cells, fewer expanded clones and increased TCR diversity, suggesting age selection. Bulk unsorted PBMC profiling prevented conclusive comparison of naive and antigen-experienced compartments. Total diversity estimates from one million sequenced T cells were considered lower bounds and underestimates. There was a strong correlation between observed TCR beta diversity and the percentage of naive T cells measured by flow cytometry. Donor CMV infection status was unknown, potentially confounding age-related changes in expanded clonotypes. As age increased, observed TCR beta diversity per million T cells dropped in a roughly linear way, and a significant reduction was already evident by age roughly 36.

This clonotype was seen a handful of times. Which antigen it targets is not known. No per-base quality is available; no much larger clone lies one base away. Systemically healthy Caucasian individuals from Russia, some 38 in total and aged roughly 6 to 100 years, were included as donors. Around 10 milliliters of peripheral blood were collected from each donor into EDTA-treated Vacutainer tubes. Ficoll-Paque density-gradient centrifugation was used to isolate PBMCs, with at least 6 million per sample. Total RNA was extracted from PBMCs with Trizol reagent, with at least 5.5 micrograms obtained per sample. For every donor, an aliquot of PBMCs went through flow cytometry to measure the percentages of naive CD45RAhigh/CD27high T cells.

The sequence derives from a man younger than 35 in good health. Recombination linked TRBV11-2 to TRBJ1-6; tentative D gene TRBD1, with 5 bases matching. Material for sequencing was blood. At the DNA level, the sequence is TGTGCCAGCAGCATAATGACAGTTAATTCACCCCTCCACTTT. Translation gives CASSIMTVNSPLHF.